These 10 T cell receptor beta chains were all obtained from the same sample, sequenced in a study of T cell repertoires in cytomegalovirus infection. TCRdb reanalysed the reads using MiXCR and keeps one entry per CDR3 protein. The repertoire holds 200,000 to 300,000 distinct CDR3 sequences, around an eighth seen once, with 1.5% to 2% in the top ten. The specimen was PBMCs. Receptor source: a human donor in good health (CMV status not recorded). Some clones in this sample may be carry-over from other donors' samples.

The gene calls are TRBV6-1 and TRBJ2-7, with TRBD2 identical over 12 bases. The CDR3 length is 14 residues. V lost 7 bases to trimming and J lost 6 bases; unmatched junction nucleotides: 7. The germline CDR1 and CDR2 sequences are MNHNS and SASEGT. This CDR3 reads CASTRLAGAVEQYF. The CDR3 DNA follows: TGTGCCAGCACCAGACTAGCGGGAGCGGTCGAGCAGTACTTC.

This clonotype was seen a handful of times. This chain uses TRBV5-1 with TRBJ2-3; TRBD2 matches 13 bases. V lost 4 bases, J lost 2 bases, and 7 bases stayed unmatched. Per germline, CDR1 SGHRS and CDR2 YFSETQ. The CDR3 runs to 17 residues. The CDR3 region is CASSAMTSGGTTDTQYF. Written as DNA, the CDR3 is TGCGCCAGCAGCGCGATGACTAGCGGGGGGACCACAGATACGCAGTATTTT.

This clonotype showed up many times. The chain is built from TRBV20-1 and TRBJ1-4; no firm D call. The germline V gene has CDR1 DFQATT and CDR2 SNEGSKA (reference sequence). V was trimmed by 6 bases and J by 7 bases, leaving 9 bases between them. The length of the CDR3 is 11 residues. The DNA of the CDR3 is TGCAGTGCCCCCGCCGGTGAAAAACTGTTTTTT. This translates into CSAPAGEKLFF.

This clonotype was detected a few times. This chain links TRBV27 with TRBJ2-5, with a possible D match to TRBD1 (6 bases). Germline values: CDR1 MNHEY, CDR2 SMNVEV (reference sequence). The CDR3 loop spans 14 amino acids. The V and J ends lost 4 bases and 2 bases respectively, with 11 bases between them. CDR3 sequence: CASSSLGQQETQYF. The DNA of the CDR3 is TGTGCCAGCAGTTCCCTCGGACAGCAAGAGACCCAGTACTTC.

This clonotype occurred a few times. The chain employs TRBV20-1 and TRBJ2-1; TRBD2 matches at 11 bases. With 0 bases clipped from V and 8 bases from J, the junction kept 3 bases outside the gene matches. CDR1 and CDR2 from the germline V gene are DFQATT and SNEGSKA (reference sequence). CDR3 size: 14 residues. The CDR3: CSAREASGRYEQFF. The CDR3 nucleotides are TGCAGTGCTAGAGAGGCTAGCGGGAGGTATGAGCAGTTCTTC.

The chain employs TRBV7-2 and TRBJ1-1, with TRBD1 as a possible D gene (5 bases). The CDR3 loop spans 14 amino acids. In germline, CDR1 is SGHTA, CDR2 FQGNSA. With 2 bases removed from V and 7 bases from J, the gap between germline ends came to 14 bases. CDR3 DNA sequence: TGTGCCAGCAGCTTAAATTTCGGGACGGGTGAAGCTTTCTTT. Residues: CASSLNFGTGEAFF. Variable domain in full (rest from reference TRBV7-2 and TRBJ1-1): GAGVSQSPSNKVTEKGKDVELRCDPISGHTALYWYRQSLGQGLEFLIYFQGNSAPDKSGLPSDRFSAERTGGSVSTLTIQRTQQEDSAVYLCASSLNFGTGEAFFGQGTRLTVV.

Many counts were recorded for this clonotype. The rearrangement links TRBV7-2 to TRBJ1-3; D gene uncertain. Looked up from germline, CDR1 is SGHTA and CDR2 is FQGNSA. This CDR3 region has 12 residues. With 4 bases removed from V and 7 bases from J, the gap between germline ends came to 8 bases. CDR3 DNA: TGTGCCAGCAGCTCAAGGCCTAACACCATATATTTT. This translates into CASSSRPNTIYF.

At least ten counts were recorded for this clonotype. In DNA form, the CDR3 reads TGTGCCAGCAGCCCGGTCGGGCCCAAAGAGACCCAGTACTTC. Amino acids: CASSPVGPKETQYF. The V gene is TRBV7-2, the J gene TRBJ2-5, with no clear D. The CDR3 totals 14 residues. Trimming removed 5 bases from V and 3 bases from J, with 13 bases in between. Germline CDR1 SGHTA, CDR2 FQGNSA.

This clonotype has a count of ten or more. The chain links TRBV7-2 to TRBJ2-7; 14 bases align to TRBD2. CDR3 length: 18 amino acids. Trimming removed 4 bases from V and 4 bases from J; junction bases left unmatched: 12. CDR1 and CDR2 from the germline V gene are SGHTA and FQGNSA. The CDR3 DNA reads TGTGCCAGCAGCTCGGGACTAGCGGGAGCCCGCTACATTTACGAGCAGTACTTC. Protein: CASSSGLAGARYIYEQYF.

The gene calls are TRBV20-1 and TRBJ1-3; no clear D. Per germline, CDR1 DFQATT and CDR2 SNEGSKA (reference sequence). The CDR3 sequence is 13 residues long. The V gene lost 3 bases and the J gene lost 2 bases, with 8 bases spanning the gap. The CDR3 nucleotides are TGCAGTGCTAGTACCGGGGCTGGAAACACCATATATTTT. It is translated as CSASTGAGNTIYF.